These 3 T cell receptor beta chains came from one sample sequenced in a study of tumor-infiltrating lymphocytes in localized non-small cell lung cancer. Measured with immunoSEQ multiplex PCR; TCRdb has only the in-frame clones, and not every one. Of about 15,000 clones in the sample, 65% to 75% were seen once. Sequencing used lung tumor tissue. All receptors derive from a human donor with non-small cell lung cancer.

V usage is TRBV27 and J usage is TRBJ1-2, with D possibly matching TRBD1 (5 bases). The ends were cut back, 6 bases at V and 7 bases at J, with 18 bases in the middle. CDR1 MNHEY and CDR2 SMNVEV come from the germline V gene (reference sequence). The CDR3 has 14 amino acids. The CDR3 bases are TGTGCCAGCAGCTTAAAGGCAGGGCGGGGTGGCTACACCTTC. This encodes CASSLKAGRGGYTF.

The chain couples TRBV9 to TRBJ2-1; 9 positions match TRBD2. Trimming took 0 bases from V and 6 from J; bases not matched to a gene: 13. The germline V gene encodes CDR1 SGDLS and CDR2 YYNGEE. This CDR3 is built from 18 residues. CDR3 loop: CASSVVISGGTGLNEQFF. In DNA, the CDR3 is TGTGCCAGCAGCGTAGTAATTAGCGGGGGCACTGGGCTCAATGAGCAGTTCTTC.

The chain recombines TRBV7-3 with TRBJ1-4, with 10 bases identical to TRBD1. This CDR3 spans 14 amino acids. CDR1 SGHTA and CDR2 FQGTGA come from the germline V gene. The junction had 1 base not matched to a gene; V was cut back by 5 bases and J by 4 bases. The CDR3 DNA sequence: TGTGCCAGCAGCCGGGACAGGGGTAATGAAAAACTGTTTTTT. Protein: CASSRDRGNEKLFF.